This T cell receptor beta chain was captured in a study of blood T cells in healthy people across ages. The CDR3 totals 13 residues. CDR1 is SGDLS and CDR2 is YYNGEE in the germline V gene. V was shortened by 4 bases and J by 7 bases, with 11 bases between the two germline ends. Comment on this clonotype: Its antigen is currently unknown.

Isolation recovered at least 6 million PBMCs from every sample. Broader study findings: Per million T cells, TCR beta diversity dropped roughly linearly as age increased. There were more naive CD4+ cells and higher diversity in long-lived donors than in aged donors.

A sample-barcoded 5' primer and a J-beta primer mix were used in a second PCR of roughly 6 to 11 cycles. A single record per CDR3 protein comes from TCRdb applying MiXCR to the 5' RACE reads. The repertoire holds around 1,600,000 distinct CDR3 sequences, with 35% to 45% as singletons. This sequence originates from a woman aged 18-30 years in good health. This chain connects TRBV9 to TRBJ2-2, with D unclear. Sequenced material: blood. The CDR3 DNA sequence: TGTGCCAGCAGCCTACCTAGGGACGGGGAGCTGTTTTTT. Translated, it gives CASSLPRDGELFF.